This T cell receptor beta chain was identified in a study of technical replicates of blood from a few donors (dated by TCRdb to about 2017). Library generation was performed with the immunoSEQ multiplex PCR assay. TCRdb stores this immuneACCESS table with in-frame sequences only. Part of the clones is absent; in the studies checked, under half of the shortfall reflects unresolved V genes, and no reason is known for the rest. The sample profile shows some 70,000 clones; 91% of them were found once. 4.5% to 5% of the sample is in the top ten clones. Concerning this clone: Its antigen specificity is not known. Per-base quality was not reported, and no clone a single base away is much larger than it.

From its cysteine to its phenylalanine, the CDR3 spans 14 amino acids. Only the CDR3 DNA is retained, 42 bases long and in frame from the first base. Taken from the germline V gene, the CDR1 and CDR2 loops are ENHRY and SYGVKD. Germline trimming amounts to 10 bases on V and 5 bases on J, with 11 as the count of junction bases outside the gene matches. The chain couples TRBV10-3 to TRBJ2-3, with TRBD2 identical over 8 junction bases. The sequence was obtained from a human donor in good health. Some clones in this sample may be carry-over from other donors' samples. The specimen sequenced was PBMCs. The CDR3 protein: CATTQAGAEDTQYF. The nucleotide sequence reads as follows: TGTGCCACAACCCAAGCGGGGGCGGAAGATACGCAGTATTTT.